In its sample, the clone carrying this T cell receptor beta chain was seen a few times. In TCRdb, the 5' RACE reads were re-called with MiXCR into one record per CDR3 protein. This table holds a few hundred thousand distinct CDR3 sequences, about 15% found once. The record originates from a study of T cells after yellow fever vaccination. As for the study in general: SMART-Seq v4 Ultra Low Input served to prepare low-cell-number fractions.

The CDR3 totals 13 residues. Germline assignment: CDR1 SGHDN and CDR2 FVKESK. Trimming removed 10 bases from V and 1 base from J; junction bases left unmatched: 6. V usage is TRBV14 and J usage is TRBJ1-1; TRBD1 matches at 7 bases. The starting material was PBMCs, obtained about 5 days after the first yellow fever vaccination. This TCR came from a man between 18 and 29 years old who received the YFV17D yellow fever vaccine. The CDR3 reads CATQTGWNTEAFF. CDR3 nucleotides: TGTGCCACCCAGACAGGGTGGAACACTGAAGCTTTCTTT.